The 32 T cell receptor beta chains below come from one sample, sequenced in a study of T cells in Graves' hyperthyroidism and ophthalmopathy (dated by TCRdb to between 2018 and 2021). The library was obtained by multiplex PCR. Sequencer: Illumina HiSeq 2000. TCR beta CDR3 regions were amplified from RNA transcripts. For the first round of RT-PCR on the TCR CDR3, the HTBI primer set was used together with the Qiagen OneStep RT-PCR kit. Starting from the raw public reads, TCRdb applied fastp trimming at Q25, assembled clones with MiXCR and retained in-frame beta chains. One record per CDR3 amino acid sequence lists the most common genes and DNA. The sample data list hundreds of thousands of distinct CDR3 sequences, and 14% of these were observed just once. Together, the top ten hold more than 8.5% of the sample. Input material: blood. These receptors came from a woman in her late teens or twenties with Graves' hyperthyroidism.

This clonotype was detected many times. The chain is built from TRBV12-3 or TRBV12-4 and TRBJ1-5; D not resolved. The ends were cut back, 1 base at V and 5 bases at J, with 15 bases in the middle. This CDR3 spans 16 amino acids. CDR3 coding DNA: TGTGCCAGCAGTTTAGGTACCGGGCGCAAAGATCAGCCCCAGCATTTT. It encodes CASSLGTGRKDQPQHF.

In its sample, this clonotype was seen once. The rearrangement joins TRBV20-1 to TRBJ1-4, with 9 bases lining up with TRBD1. CDR3 length: 16 amino acids. The germline gives CDR1 DFQATT, CDR2 SNEGSKA (reference sequence). V lost 6 bases to trimming and J lost 0 bases; unmatched junction nucleotides: 8. CDR3 residues: CSAGAGTGTTNEKLFF. In nucleotides, the CDR3 is TGCAGTGCCGGCGCCGGGACAGGGACAACTAATGAAAAACTGTTTTTT.

This clonotype was observed at least ten times. This chain uses TRBV11-2 with TRBJ2-7; D gene uncertain. Per germline, CDR1 SGHAT and CDR2 FQNNGV. CDR3 length: 13 residues. V was cut by 4 bases and J by 0 bases, with 7 bases left in between. The CDR3 nucleotides are TGTGCCAGCAGCTCGGACGTCTCCTACGAGCAGTACTTC. Translated: CASSSDVSYEQYF.

This clonotype showed up just a few times. A read error may explain this, as a much larger clone is one base away. The genes are TRBV28 and TRBJ2-7; 8 positions match TRBD2. Per germline, CDR1 MDHEN and CDR2 SYDVKM. CDR3 size: 13 residues. Here the CDR3 reads CASSPGLVYERYF. CDR3 coding DNA: TGTGCCAGCAGTCCGGGACTAGTGTACGAGCGGTACTTC.

This clonotype was counted a few times. The chain uses TRBV19 and TRBJ2-1, with a weak D call TRBD2 (7 bases). Trimming took off 6 bases at V and 7 bases at J, with 19 bases between the two ends. Germline-derived CDR1 and CDR2 are LNHDA and SQIVND (reference sequence). This CDR3 is 15 amino acids long. The CDR3 DNA reads TGTGCCAGTAGCCGAACAGGGAGGGACGGAAATGAGCAGTTCTTC. Its translation is CASSRTGRDGNEQFF.

This clonotype was seen a handful of times. The chain employs TRBV19 and TRBJ2-3; perhaps TRBD2 as D (5 bases). V was cut by 7 bases and J by 0 bases, with 14 bases left in between. The CDR3 is 15 amino acids. CDR1 is LNHDA and CDR2 is SQIVND in the germline V gene (reference sequence). The CDR3 sequence: CASKSRGSSTDTQYF. CDR3 bases: TGTGCCAGTAAATCCAGAGGGAGTAGCACAGATACGCAGTATTTT.

This clonotype has ten or more counts. This chain joins TRBV28 and TRBJ1-4, with TRBD1 identical over 9 bases. V trimming: 4 bases; J trimming: 7 bases; junction bases outside the gene matches: 4. CDR1 is MDHEN, CDR2 SYDVKM, per germline. The CDR3 covers 14 residues. This chain's CDR3 is CASSSPGQGEKLFF. In nucleotides, the CDR3 is TGTGCCAGCAGTTCCCCGGGACAGGGTGAAAAACTGTTTTTT.

This clonotype was seen at least ten times. The genes are TRBV12-3 or TRBV12-4 and TRBJ1-1, with 7 bases matching TRBD1. CDR3 length: 14 residues. V lost 2 bases and J lost 5; bases outside the gene matches: 5. The CDR3 reads CASSLKGARTEAFF. The CDR3 nucleotides read TGTGCCAGCAGTTTAAAGGGGGCGAGGACTGAAGCTTTCTTT.

This clonotype was seen repeatedly, ten times or more. V usage is TRBV5-1 and J usage is TRBJ1-1; the D is unclear. The V end was cut by 0 bases, the J end by 6 bases, with 6 bases between. The germline CDR1 and CDR2 sequences are SGHRS and YFSETQ. The CDR3 loop spans 12 amino acids. The CDR3 region is CASSLVVSEAFF. CDR3 nucleotides: TGCGCCAGCAGCTTGGTAGTTTCTGAAGCTTTCTTT.

The rearrangement links TRBV6-5 to TRBJ2-7, with 7 bases matching TRBD1. The CDR3 has 17 amino acids. Germline CDR1 reads MNHEY; CDR2 reads SVGAGI. V was clipped by 7 bases and J by 0 bases; unmatched bases: 15. CDR3 bases: TGTGCCAGCACCCGAAGATTCGACAGGGCCCACTCCTACGAGCAGTACTTC. Its translation: CASTRRFDRAHSYEQYF.

This clonotype was detected a few times. A much larger clone lies a single base off, so this may be a read error. The final CDR3 position lacks the conserved phenylalanine or tryptophan, pointing to a likely read error. The rearrangement links TRBV6-2 or TRBV6-3 to TRBJ1-3; a possible D gene is TRBD1 (5 bases). Germline V lookup: CDR1 MNHEY, CDR2 SVGEGT. The CDR3 is 15 residues long. Trimming pared 7 bases from V and 0 bases from J, leaving 13 bases between. CDR3 protein: CASTPGGASGNTIYL. DNA of the CDR3: TGTGCCAGCACCCCAGGAGGGGCCTCTGGAAACACCATATATCTT.

The rearrangement links TRBV19 to TRBJ1-1, with a possible D match to TRBD1 (6 bases). Looked up from germline, CDR1 is LNHDA and CDR2 is SQIVND (reference sequence). V lost 7 bases to trimming and J lost 5 bases, with 29 bases between them. The CDR3 spans 18 residues. This chain's CDR3 is CASMTSGRLRGLETEAFF. In DNA form, the CDR3 reads TGTGCCAGTATGACTAGCGGGAGGTTGAGGGGGTTGGAGACTGAAGCTTTCTTT.

The genes are TRBV20-1 and TRBJ2-7; 7 positions agree with TRBD1. The V gene end was trimmed by 8 bases and the J gene end by 1 base; junction bases not matched to a gene: 14. The V gene's germline CDR1 is DFQATT and CDR2 SNEGSKA (reference sequence). The CDR3 consists of 15 residues. The CDR3: CSTTRGYRGSYEQYF. As DNA, the CDR3 is TGCAGTACTACTAGGGGCTACAGGGGATCCTACGAGCAGTACTTC.

The V and J genes are TRBV5-1 and TRBJ2-2, with 8 bases aligning to TRBD1. The J segment lost 7 bases and the V segment lost 2 bases, leaving 1 base of the junction unmatched. The V gene's germline CDR1 is SGHRS and CDR2 YFSETQ. This CDR3 comprises 13 residues. The CDR3 DNA is TGCGCCAGCAGCTTAGGACAGGGCGGGGAGCTGTTTTTT. As protein: CASSLGQGGELFF.

CDR3 in amino acids: CASSVIGGSSYNEQFF. CDR3 nucleotide sequence: TGTGCCAGCAGCGTCATTGGCGGGAGCTCCTACAATGAGCAGTTCTTC. This chain joins TRBV7-3 and TRBJ2-1, with 7 bases lining up with TRBD2. This CDR3 comprises 16 residues. The ends lost 5 bases at V and 0 bases at J; junction bases unmatched: 7. Germline CDR1 reads SGHTA; CDR2 reads FQGTGA.

This clonotype showed up many times. The chain is built from TRBV2 and TRBJ2-1; 9 nucleotides agree with TRBD2. This CDR3 has 12 amino acids. V trimming: 6 bases; J trimming: 9 bases; junction bases outside the gene matches: 3. Looked up from germline, CDR1 is SNHLY and CDR2 is FYNNEI. The CDR3 DNA is TGTGCCAGCAGAGGACTAGCGATTGAGCAGTTCTTC. Translated: CASRGLAIEQFF.

This clonotype was observed at least ten times. The chain has TRBV9 and TRBJ2-7, with 8 bases lining up with TRBD2. Unmatched junction bases numbered 2, after V lost 0 bases and J lost 3 bases. Germline loops: CDR1 SGDLS, CDR2 YYNGEE. The CDR3 covers 14 residues. In nucleotides, the CDR3 is TGTGCCAGCAGCGTAGGTAGCGGGGTCTACGAGCAGTACTTC. This gives the protein CASSVGSGVYEQYF. Variable domain in full (rest from reference TRBV9 and TRBJ2-7): DSGVTQTPKHLITATGQRVTLRCSPRSGDLSVYWYQQSLDQGLQFLIQYYNGEERAKGNILERFSAQQFPDLHSELNLSSLELGDSALYFCASSVGSGVYEQYFGPGTRLTVT.

The chain couples TRBV18 to TRBJ2-1, with 7 bases fitting TRBD2. The CDR3 has 16 residues. The V gene end was trimmed by 6 bases and the J gene end by 5 bases; junction bases not matched to a gene: 13. Germline V lookup: CDR1 KGHSH, CDR2 LQKENI. DNA of the CDR3: TGTGCCAGCTCCTTAATGGGGAGGGCCGAGGACAATGAGCAGTTCTTC. Translating gives CASSLMGRAEDNEQFF.

This clonotype was seen only a few times. The chain is built from TRBV4-3 and TRBJ2-2; no clear D. Germline CDR1 is LGHNA and CDR2 is YSLEER. The ends were cut back, 1 base at V and 6 bases at J, with 3 bases in the middle. The CDR3 is made up of 12 amino acids. The CDR3 sequence is CASSQAPGELFF. CDR3 DNA: TGCGCCAGCAGCCAAGCTCCCGGGGAGCTGTTTTTT.

This clonotype was counted between two and nine times. This CDR3 is CASSQKQGYEQYF. The CDR3, as DNA: TGCGCCAGCAGCCAAAAACAGGGGTACGAGCAGTACTTC. This rearrangement joins TRBV4-1 to TRBJ2-7; 7 nucleotides line up with TRBD1. With 2 bases clipped from V and 4 bases from J, the junction kept 2 bases outside the gene matches. The CDR3 is 13 amino acids. CDR1 MGHRA and CDR2 YSYEKL come from the germline V gene.

This clonotype showed up many times. V usage is TRBV18 and J usage is TRBJ2-1, with D perhaps matching TRBD2 (6 bases). Germline loops: CDR1 KGHSH, CDR2 LQKENI. V shed 7 bases and J shed 5 bases, with 15 bases lying between them. The CDR3 sequence is 14 residues long. The DNA of the CDR3 is TGTGCCAGCTTTCCCGGGAGCCCTAACAATGAGCAGTTCTTC. This translates into CASFPGSPNNEQFF.

The chain employs TRBV3-1 and TRBJ2-5; possibly TRBD1 or TRBD2 for D (5 bases each). Germline CDR1 reads LGHDT; CDR2 reads YNNKEL (reference sequence). The CDR3 loop spans 16 amino acids. V gave up 4 bases and J gave up 1 base, with 16 bases separating them. The CDR3 sequence: CASSRQHWGSQETQYF. In nucleotides, the CDR3 is TGTGCCAGCAGCCGACAACATTGGGGGTCCCAAGAGACCCAGTACTTC.

This chain uses TRBV6-5 with TRBJ2-1; 14 nucleotides line up with TRBD2. The ends lost 0 bases at V and 6 bases at J; junction bases unmatched: 1. The CDR3 is made up of 16 amino acids. Germline CDR1 reads MNHEY; CDR2 reads SVGAGI. CDR3 nucleotides: TGTGCCAGCAGTTACTCGACTAGCGGGAGGGGCAATGAGCAGTTCTTC. Translating gives CASSYSTSGRGNEQFF.

This clonotype was counted at least ten times. This rearrangement joins TRBV20-1 to TRBJ2-1; TRBD2 is a possible D gene (5 bases). The CDR3 is made up of 11 amino acids. The germline gives CDR1 DFQATT, CDR2 SNEGSKA (reference sequence). V lost 6 bases and J lost 6, with 9 bases in between. CDR3 DNA sequence: TGCAGTGCCAGACTACGCAATGAGCAGTTCTTC. This translates into CSARLRNEQFF.

This clonotype was seen repeatedly, ten times or more. J is TRBJ1-1 and V is TRBV7-9; 7 bases match TRBD1. The CDR3 has 13 residues. The germline CDR1 and CDR2 sequences are SEHNR and FQNEAQ (reference sequence). Losses at the gene ends were 7 bases for V and 6 bases for J; bases not matched to a gene: 8. Here the CDR3 reads CASTLDRAAEAFF. In DNA, the CDR3 is TGTGCCAGCACTCTCGACAGGGCCGCTGAAGCTTTCTTT.

Details on this clonotype: This sequence may be a read error, since a much larger clone differs from it by one base. The rearrangement links TRBV11-1 to TRBJ2-2, with 8 positions matching TRBD1. The length of the CDR3 is 16 residues. Per germline, CDR1 SGHAT and CDR2 FQDESV (reference sequence). For the CDR3, the DNA is TGTGCCGGCAGCCTCCTCCCAGGACAGGGCACCGGGGAGCTGTTTTTT. As protein: CAGSLLPGQGTGELFF. Full variable domain (missing parts from reference TRBV11-1 and TRBJ2-2): EAEVAQSPRYKITEKSQAVAFWCDPISGHATLYWYRQILGQGPELLVQFQDESVVDDSQLPKDRFSAERLKGVDSTLKIQPAELGDSAMYLCAGSLLPGQGTGELFFGEGSRLTVL.

This clonotype was detected many times. The chain is built from TRBV27 and TRBJ2-1; 13 bases are a match to TRBD2. The CDR3 loop spans 18 amino acids. The germline V gene has CDR1 MNHEY and CDR2 SMNVEV (reference sequence). V was clipped by 5 bases and J by 9 bases; unmatched bases: 16. CDR3: CASSLTRTGLAGVGEQFF. CDR3 sequence (DNA): TGTGCCAGCAGTCTCACTCGAACCGGACTAGCGGGAGTTGGTGAGCAGTTCTTC.

In its sample, this clonotype was seen many times. The chain links TRBV4-3 to TRBJ1-1; D gene uncertain. Germline V gene sequence: CDR1 LGHNA, CDR2 YSLEER. Trimming removed 1 base from V and 1 base from J, with 10 bases in between. The CDR3 runs to 15 residues. DNA of the CDR3: TGCGCCAGCAGCCAAGCAATTCGGGGGAACACTGAAGCTTTCTTT. The encoded protein is CASSQAIRGNTEAFF.

This clonotype appeared many times. Here the CDR3 DNA reads TGCGCCAGCAGCTTGGTGGCTAGCGGGAGGTACAATGAGCAGTTCTTC. It yields the protein CASSLVASGRYNEQFF. The chain joins TRBV5-1 to TRBJ2-1, with 11 bases matching TRBD2. Germline trimming cut 0 bases from V and 4 bases from J; bases unmatched to any gene: 3. CDR3 length equals 16 residues. Germline CDR1 SGHRS, CDR2 YFSETQ.

Many counts were recorded for this clonotype. The chain joins TRBV28 to TRBJ1-4, with D possibly being TRBD1 (6 bases). The germline CDR1 and CDR2 sequences are MDHEN and SYDVKM. V lost 8 bases to trimming and J lost 5 bases, with 12 bases between them. The CDR3 length is 13 residues. The CDR3 loop is CASETGMNEKLFF. As DNA, the CDR3 is TGTGCCAGCGAAACAGGGATGAATGAAAAACTGTTTTTT. The entire variable domain, with the rest obtained from reference TRBV28 and TRBJ1-4, is as follows: DVKVTQSSRYLVKRTGEKVFLECVQDMDHENMFWYRQDPGLGLRLIYFSYDVKMKEKGDIPEGYSVSREKKERFSLILESASTNQTSMYLCASETGMNEKLFFGSGTQLSVL.

The chain combines TRBV28 with TRBJ2-5; the D call may be TRBD1 or TRBD2 (5 bases each). This CDR3 comprises 15 residues. The V end was cut by 2 bases, the J end by 0 bases, with 10 bases between. Germline V gene lookup returns CDR1 MDHEN and CDR2 SYDVKM. The CDR3 here is CASSLGGADQETQYF. The CDR3 nucleotides read TGTGCCAGCAGTTTAGGGGGAGCGGACCAAGAGACCCAGTACTTC.

This clonotype appeared a few times. The chain employs TRBV18 and TRBJ1-2; TRBD1 matches at 7 bases. The germline V gene has CDR1 KGHSH and CDR2 LQKENI. The V and J ends lost 7 bases and 2 bases, in that order; junction bases with no gene match: 13. This CDR3 is 16 amino acids long. CDR3 in amino acids: CASFQLRDSRNYGYTF. As DNA, the CDR3 is TGTGCCAGCTTCCAACTCCGGGACAGTAGAAACTATGGCTACACCTTC.